This T cell receptor beta chain emerged from a study of regulatory T cells in long-lasting Graves disease. Overall study results and limits: Persistent disease showed a preference for TRBV28, TRBJ1-2 and TRBJ2-5. Reduced TCR diversity was observed in persistent Graves' patients versus newly diagnosed patients.

Time point of the sample: newly diagnosed GD, antithyroid drugs for less than 3 months. The TCR library used RNA extracted from PBMCs. The collection involved drawing roughly 9 milliliters of peripheral blood into EDTA tubes. This clonotype came up many times. Its target is unknown. TCR beta libraries were built with iRepertoire HTBI primers and Arm-PCR of CDR3 regions. One entry per CDR3 protein, called by TCRdb with MiXCR from the multiplex PCR reads. The sample carries about 620,000 distinct CDR3 sequences, approximately 15% recorded once. V gave up 3 bases and J gave up 4 bases, with 7 bases separating them. Germline lookup yields CDR1 SGHAT and CDR2 FQDESV (reference sequence). This CDR3 is 13 amino acids long. These same records also appear under a second study, on T cells in Graves' hyperthyroidism and ophthalmopathy. That paper notes: RT-PCR in the first round (using the HTBI primer set) targeted the TCR CDR3.

This sample comprised peripheral blood mononuclear cells (PBMCs), obtained at new diagnosis, from a patient treated with antithyroid drugs. The sequence was collected from a woman aged 25-40 years with Graves disease. V gene TRBV11-1 combines with J gene TRBJ2-4; D call uncertain. The CDR3 sequence is CASSFGPKNIQYF. The CDR3, as DNA: TGTGCCAGCAGCTTCGGGCCGAAAAACATTCAGTACTTC.